The present T cell receptor beta chain was sequenced within a study of blood T cell repertoires in COVID-19. Per the original methods: Cell counts per sample came from amplifying reference gene primers. Only in-frame clones appear in the TCRdb table, and some are missing; sequencing was by immunoSEQ multiplex PCR. The V and J calls and the clone size are those of that table, but D and trimming were determined from the DNA. The data contain 77,000 or so clones, about 83% of them singletons. The length of the CDR3 is 13 residues. V lost 7 bases and J lost 6; bases outside the gene matches: 6. The germline CDR1 and CDR2 sequences are KGHDR and SFDVKD.

Material for sequencing was peripheral blood. The TCR originated in a woman aged 55 to 70 with acute or convalescent COVID-19. V usage is TRBV24-1 and J usage is TRBJ1-1; 8 nucleotides agree with TRBD1. The CDR3 region is CATSLTGAAEAFF. The DNA of the CDR3 is TGTGCCACCAGCTTGACAGGGGCGGCTGAAGCTTTCTTT.